The rows below give T cell receptor beta chains drawn from one sample of a study of cytomegalovirus exposure and HLA in healthy donors. The protocol was immunoSEQ multiplex PCR, while the TCRdb copy is restricted to in-frame clones and leaves out a portion. This table holds some 120,000 clones, over 15% found once. The sequencing sample was made of PBMCs. These receptors were collected from a female donor in good health and CMV-seropositive. Each CDR3 is given with its conserved first and last residue. Each record gives: V gene, J gene, clone size, D gene, CDR3 protein, CDR3 DNA. A D gene is named only where the DNA matches it firmly. Expanded clones get a size class; other rows say once, few or many, or leave the size out.

v_gene: TRBV18
j_gene: TRBJ1-1
abundance: few
d_gene: TRBD1
CDR3aa: CASSKTGAGGNTEAFF
CDR3nt: TGTGCCAGCTCAAAAACAGGGGCGGGGGGTAACACTGAAGCTTTCTTT

v_gene: TRBV4-1
j_gene: TRBJ2-7
abundance: NA
d_gene: NA
CDR3aa: CASSQTTEYEQYF
CDR3nt: TGCGCCAGCAGCCAAACCACCGAGTACGAGCAGTACTTC

v_gene: TRBV7-6
j_gene: TRBJ2-6
abundance: NA
d_gene: NA
CDR3aa: CASSFRTGYSGANVLTF
CDR3nt: TGTGCCAGCAGCTTTCGGACGGGATACTCTGGGGCCAACGTCCTGACTTTC

v_gene: TRBV11-2
j_gene: TRBJ2-2
abundance: few
d_gene: NA
CDR3aa: CASSRTNTGELFF
CDR3nt: TGTGCCAGCAGCCGTACTAACACCGGGGAGCTGTTTTTT

v_gene: TRBV30
j_gene: TRBJ2-5
abundance: few
d_gene: NA
CDR3aa: CAWSGRTGEYF
CDR3nt: TGTGCCTGGAGTGGCCGCACCGGAGAGTACTTC

v_gene: TRBV9
j_gene: TRBJ2-2
abundance: few
d_gene: TRBD2
CDR3aa: CASSVSAGVVGELFF
CDR3nt: TGTGCCAGCAGCGTATCAGCGGGAGTAGTCGGGGAGCTGTTTTTT

v_gene: TRBV5-4
j_gene: TRBJ1-2
abundance: few
d_gene: TRBD1
CDR3aa: CASSRGQGKNYGYTF
CDR3nt: TGTGCCAGCAGTCGCGGACAGGGGAAAAACTATGGCTACACCTTC

v_gene: TRBV5-1
j_gene: TRBJ2-7
abundance: NA
d_gene: NA
CDR3aa: CASSPSGTSYEQYF
CDR3nt: TGCGCCAGCAGCCCTTCAGGTACCTCCTACGAGCAGTACTTC

v_gene: TRBV20-1
j_gene: TRBJ2-7
abundance: NA
d_gene: NA
CDR3aa: CSAPSRGEQYF
CDR3nt: TGCAGTGCTCCAAGCCGGGGCGAGCAGTACTTC

v_gene: TRBV6-4
j_gene: TRBJ1-1
abundance: NA
d_gene: NA
CDR3aa: CASRGHQNTEAFF
CDR3nt: TGTGCCAGCAGGGGACACCAGAACACTGAAGCTTTCTTT

v_gene: TRBV6-1
j_gene: TRBJ2-2
abundance: few
d_gene: TRBD2
CDR3aa: CASSGLAGESTGELFF
CDR3nt: TGTGCCAGCAGTGGACTAGCGGGAGAGAGCACCGGGGAGCTGTTTTTT

v_gene: TRBV6-5
j_gene: TRBJ1-4
abundance: few
d_gene: NA
CDR3aa: CASRTVATNEKLFF
CDR3nt: TGTGCCAGCAGAACAGTAGCAACTAATGAAAAACTGTTTTTT

v_gene: TRBV5-4
j_gene: TRBJ2-2
abundance: NA
d_gene: NA
CDR3aa: CASSLDGRTNTGELFF
CDR3nt: TGTGCCAGCAGCTTGGATGGCAGAACGAACACCGGGGAGCTGTTTTTT

v_gene: TRBV28
j_gene: TRBJ2-3
abundance: once
d_gene: TRBD2
CDR3aa: CASSLYPGLAASTDTQYF
CDR3nt: TGTGCCAGCAGTCTATACCCGGGACTAGCGGCCAGCACAGATACGCAGTATTTT

v_gene: TRBV7-9
j_gene: TRBJ2-5
abundance: NA
d_gene: TRBD2
CDR3aa: CASSSTSGLSILETQYF
CDR3nt: TGTGCCAGCAGCTCGACTAGCGGGCTCTCGATTCTAGAGACCCAGTACTTC